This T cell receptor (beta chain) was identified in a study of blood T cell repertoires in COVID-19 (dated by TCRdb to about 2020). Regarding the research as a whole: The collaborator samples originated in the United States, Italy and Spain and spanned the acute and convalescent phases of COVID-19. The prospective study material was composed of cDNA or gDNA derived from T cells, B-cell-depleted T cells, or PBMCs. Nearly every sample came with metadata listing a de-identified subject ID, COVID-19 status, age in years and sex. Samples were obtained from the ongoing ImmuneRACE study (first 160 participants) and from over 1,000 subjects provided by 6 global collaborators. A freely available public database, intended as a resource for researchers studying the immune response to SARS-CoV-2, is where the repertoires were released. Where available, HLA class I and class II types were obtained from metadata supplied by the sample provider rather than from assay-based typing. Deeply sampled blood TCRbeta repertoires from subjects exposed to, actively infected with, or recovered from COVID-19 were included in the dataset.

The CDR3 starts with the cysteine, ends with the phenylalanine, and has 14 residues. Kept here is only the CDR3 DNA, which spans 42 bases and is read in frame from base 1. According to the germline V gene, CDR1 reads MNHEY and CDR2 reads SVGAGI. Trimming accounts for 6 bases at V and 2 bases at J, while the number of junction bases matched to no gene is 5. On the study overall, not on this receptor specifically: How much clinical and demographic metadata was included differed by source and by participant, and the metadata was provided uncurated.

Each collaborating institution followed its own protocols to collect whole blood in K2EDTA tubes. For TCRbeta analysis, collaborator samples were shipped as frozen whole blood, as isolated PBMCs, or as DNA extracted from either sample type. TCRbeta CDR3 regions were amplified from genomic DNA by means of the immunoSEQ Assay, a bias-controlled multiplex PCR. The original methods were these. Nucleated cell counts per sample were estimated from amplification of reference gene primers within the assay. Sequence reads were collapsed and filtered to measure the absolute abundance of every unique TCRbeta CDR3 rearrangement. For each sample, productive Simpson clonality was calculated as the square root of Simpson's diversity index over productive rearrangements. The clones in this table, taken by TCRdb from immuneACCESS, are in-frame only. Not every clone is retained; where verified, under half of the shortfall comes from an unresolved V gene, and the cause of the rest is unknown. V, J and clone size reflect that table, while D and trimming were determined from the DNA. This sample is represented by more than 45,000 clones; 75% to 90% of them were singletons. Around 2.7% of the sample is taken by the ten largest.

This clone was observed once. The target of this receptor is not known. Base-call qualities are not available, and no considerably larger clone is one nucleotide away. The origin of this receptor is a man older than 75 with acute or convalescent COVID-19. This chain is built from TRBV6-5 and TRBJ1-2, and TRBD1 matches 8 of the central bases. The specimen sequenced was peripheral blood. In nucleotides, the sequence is TGTGCCAGCAGGCGGGACAGGTCCAACTATGGCTACACCTTC. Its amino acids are CASRRDRSNYGYTF.